The 17 T cell receptor beta chains in this list originate from one sample, sequenced in a study of blood T cell repertoires in COVID-19. Assay used: immunoSEQ multiplex PCR; TCRdb lists only in-frame clones, some missing. This sample carries over 95,000 clones, just under 90% of them seen once, and the ten largest clones take under 6%. Sequenced material: peripheral blood. The receptor set was obtained from a woman aged 50 to 60 with acute or convalescent COVID-19.

The chain couples TRBV24-1 to TRBJ2-3; TRBD1 is a possible D gene (5 bases). With 0 bases removed from V and 3 bases from J, the gap between germline ends came to 9 bases. Germline V gives CDR1 KGHDR, CDR2 SFDVKD. The CDR3 is 15 residues long. This CDR3 is CATSDLGAGTDTQYF. The CDR3 nucleotides read TGTGCCACCAGTGATTTGGGGGCAGGGACAGATACGCAGTATTTT.

The rearrangement joins TRBV10-3 to TRBJ1-1; D gene uncertain. The CDR3 runs to 11 residues. The germline V and J ends were trimmed by 4 bases and 3 bases, with 3 bases remaining between them. CDR1 and CDR2 (germline): ENHRY, SYGVKD. CDR3 sequence (DNA): TGTGCCATCAGTGCCGACACTGAAGCTTTCTTT. Its translation: CAISADTEAFF.

V gene TRBV19 combines with J gene TRBJ1-5, with D possibly being TRBD1 (5 bases). The CDR3 totals 15 residues. Trimming cost V 6 bases and J 3 bases, with 15 bases left between them. Germline lookup yields CDR1 LNHDA and CDR2 SQIVND (reference sequence). As DNA, the CDR3 is TGTGCCAGTAGCGGAATTGGGACTACCAATCAGCCCCAGCATTTT. As protein: CASSGIGTTNQPQHF.

V is TRBV5-1 and J is TRBJ2-3; 12 positions match TRBD2. The CDR3 extends over 16 amino acids. J was trimmed by 7 bases and V by 4 bases; bases with no gene match: 10. The V gene's germline CDR1 is SGHRS and CDR2 YFSETQ. CDR3 protein: CASSPGTSGSLNTQYF. The DNA of the CDR3 is TGCGCCAGCAGCCCTGGGACTAGCGGGTCACTAAATACGCAGTATTTT.

The V and J genes are TRBV28 and TRBJ2-5; D is possibly TRBD1 (5 bases). There are 13 residues in the CDR3. Germline CDR1 reads MDHEN; CDR2 reads SYDVKM. V lost 6 bases, J lost 5 bases, and 13 bases lay in between. This chain's CDR3 is CASRSGSVETQYF. The CDR3 DNA follows: TGTGCCAGCAGGTCAGGGTCGGTGGAGACCCAGTACTTC.

The chain has TRBV6-5 and TRBJ1-2; TRBD1 agrees at 7 bases. CDR1 is MNHEY, CDR2 SVGAGI, per germline. After removal of 6 bases from V and 5 bases from J, the junction contained 9 bases not matched to a gene. The CDR3 spans 14 residues. CDR3 DNA: TGTGCCAGCAGCTACCACTTCAGGGGGTATGGCTACACCTTC. Its protein product is CASSYHFRGYGYTF.

The chain joins TRBV2 to TRBJ1-1; weak D call: TRBD1 (5 bases). The germline V gene encodes CDR1 SNHLY and CDR2 FYNNEI. Trimming pared 3 bases from V and 0 bases from J, leaving 14 bases between. This CDR3 region has 16 residues. The CDR3: CASSEMRGLLNTEAFF. The CDR3 nucleotides read TGTGCCAGCAGTGAGATGAGGGGACTTTTGAACACTGAAGCTTTCTTT.

The chain links TRBV19 to TRBJ2-5; 14 bases are shared with TRBD2. CDR1 LNHDA and CDR2 SQIVND come from the germline V gene (reference sequence). V was clipped by 5 bases and J by 5 bases; unmatched bases: 7. This CDR3 has 16 residues. The CDR3 DNA follows: TGTGCCAGTAGTCGGGGGACTAGCGGGAGATGGGAGACCCAGTACTTC. Translation: CASSRGTSGRWETQYF.

The chain combines TRBV6-5 with TRBJ1-2, with D unresolved. The CDR3 length is 13 residues. With 3 bases removed from V and 7 bases from J, the gap between germline ends came to 12 bases. Germline values: CDR1 MNHEY, CDR2 SVGAGI. The CDR3 nucleotides read TGTGCCAGCAGTTATGAGAGGGCGAGTGGCTACACCTTC. It codes for CASSYERASGYTF.

This clone has only one observation. This CDR3 reads CASRQGPGQPQHF. CDR3 sequence (DNA): TGTGCCAGCAGACAGGGTCCGGGGCAGCCCCAGCATTTT. V and J are TRBV12-3 or TRBV12-4 and TRBJ1-5, with a possible D match to TRBD1 (6 bases). Between the trimmed V and J ends, which lost 6 bases and 7 bases, there was a span of 13 bases. This CDR3 has 13 residues.

This clone is a singleton in its sample. The chain carries TRBV15 and TRBJ2-6, with TRBD2 as a possible D gene (7 bases). CDR3 length equals 15 residues. Trimming removed 8 bases at V and 2 bases at J, with 13 bases between. Germline V gene lookup returns CDR1 LNHNV and CDR2 YYDKDF (reference sequence). Here the CDR3 DNA reads TGTGCCACCGGATCGGGGGGCCCTGGGGCCAACGTCCTGACTTTC. Translated: CATGSGGPGANVLTF.

V and J are TRBV15 and TRBJ2-5; tentatively, D is TRBD2 (6 bases). The CDR3 sequence is 15 residues long. Germline V gene sequence: CDR1 LNHNV, CDR2 YYDKDF (reference sequence). The V and J ends lost 0 bases and 1 base respectively, with 9 bases between them. The CDR3 nucleotides read TGTGCCACCAGCAGAGACCCCGGGAGCCAAGAGACCCAGTACTTC. Translated: CATSRDPGSQETQYF.

V is TRBV19 and J is TRBJ2-1, with D possibly matching TRBD1 (5 bases). Per germline, CDR1 LNHDA and CDR2 SQIVND (reference sequence). With 3 bases removed from V and 4 bases from J, the gap between germline ends came to 7 bases. This CDR3 contains 13 residues. CDR3 residues: CASSIQGYNEQFF. Written as DNA, the CDR3 is TGTGCCAGTAGTATTCAGGGTTACAATGAGCAGTTCTTC.

This chain connects TRBV4-1 to TRBJ1-2; 8 bases agree with TRBD1. Per germline, CDR1 MGHRA and CDR2 YSYEKL. The CDR3 is made up of 15 amino acids. With 0 bases clipped from V and 4 bases from J, the junction kept 4 bases outside the gene matches. The CDR3 loop reads CASSQDPTGGYGYTF. CDR3 DNA: TGCGCCAGCAGCCAAGATCCCACAGGGGGCTATGGCTACACCTTC.

This chain connects TRBV5-8 to TRBJ1-2; D gene ambiguous. CDR1 is SGHTS and CDR2 is YDEGEE in the germline V gene. Deletions cut 4 bases from V and 11 bases from J, with 21 bases between. This CDR3 spans 14 amino acids. The CDR3 loop reads CASSLSGFVGPYTF. DNA of the CDR3: TGTGCCAGCAGCCTCTCCGGGTTTGTAGGCCCTTACACCTTC.

In its sample, this clone was seen a few times. The chain uses TRBV7-8 and TRBJ1-1; D may be TRBD1 (5 bases). The CDR3 runs to 14 residues. Looked up from germline, CDR1 is SGHVS and CDR2 is FQNEAQ. Trimming removed 5 bases from V and 3 bases from J, with 13 bases in between. CDR3 nucleotides: TGTGCCAGCAGCCCTAGGCCAGGGTACACTGAAGCTTTCTTT. Protein sequence: CASSPRPGYTEAFF.

The V call is TRBV12-5, the J call TRBJ1-1; 10 nucleotides align to TRBD1. J lost 3 bases, V lost 7 bases, and 8 bases had no gene match. Germline V CDR1 and CDR2: LGHNT, FRNRAP. The CDR3 covers 15 residues. The CDR3 DNA is TGTGCTAGTGCTTCTGGACAGGGGGGTTACACTGAAGCTTTCTTT. It specifies CASASGQGGYTEAFF.